These T cell receptor beta chains were read from a single sample in a study of tumor-infiltrating lymphocytes in primary liver carcinoma. TCRdb reanalysed the multiplex PCR reads using MiXCR and keeps one entry per CDR3 protein. The data show 40,000 to 55,000 distinct CDR3 sequences, with about two thirds seen just once and 29% held by the top ten. The sequencing sample was made of liver tumor tissue from sampling region 5. Every receptor here comes from a man aged 40-55 years with primary liver carcinoma and hepatitis B virus infection. CDR3s include the opening cysteine and the closing phenylalanine or tryptophan. The D gene is left open where the match is weak. Not every row has a clone size; where given, it reads once, few, many or a size class.

>TRBV2|few|-|TRBJ1-1
CASSLGWTEAFF
TGTGCCAGCAGCCTAGGGTGGACTGAAGCTTTCTTT
>TRBV13|many|TRBD2|TRBJ2-1
CASSLAGGKNEQFF
TGTGCCAGCAGCTTAGCGGGAGGTAAGAATGAGCAGTTCTTC
>TRBV11-2|-|-|TRBJ2-3
CTSSFVDNTDMQYF
TGTACCAGCAGCTTCGTAGATAACACAGATATGCAGTATTTT
>TRBV24-1|-|TRBD2|TRBJ2-5
CATGTSDNQETQYF
TGTGCCACCGGGACTAGCGATAACCAAGAGACCCAGTACTTC
>TRBV11-2|-|-|TRBJ2-7
CASSIDPPGQGNYERYF
TGTGCCAGCAGCATCGACCCACCGGGACAAGGAAACTACGAGCGGTACTTC
>TRBV11-2|-|-|TRBJ2-1
CASSLNDAYVQFF
TGTGCTAGCAGCTTAAATGATGCCTATGTGCAATTCTTC
>TRBV4-1|-|TRBD2|TRBJ2-1
CASSQFGTSCDNEQFF
TGCGCCAGTAGCCAATTCGGGACTAGCTGTGACAATGAGCAGTTCTTC
>TRBV6-5|many|TRBD1|TRBJ2-3
CASSGQVSTDTQYF
TGTGCCAGCAGTGGACAGGTTAGCACAGATACGCAGTATTTT
>TRBV6-2/TRBV6-3|many|-|TRBJ2-5
CASAPISTSSETQYF
TGTGCCAGCGCCCCCATTTCAACTAGTTCAGAGACCCAGTACTTC
>TRBV7-9|-|-|TRBJ2-3
CASSLAGGSADTQYF
TGTGCTAGCAGCTTAGCCGGCGGTAGCGCAGATACGCAGTATTTT
>TRBV11-2|-|TRBD2|TRBJ2-1
CASSLYCSGSSYEQFF
TGTGCCAGCAGCTTATATTGTAGCGGGAGCTCTTATGAGCAGTTCTTC
>TRBV10-2|-|-|TRBJ2-7
CASSTEPDRRLAVPYEQYF
TGCGCCAGCAGTACAGAACCTGACAGGAGGCTCGCCGTTCCCTACGAGCAGTACTTC
>TRBV12-3/TRBV12-4|many|-|TRBJ2-2
CASSRNLNTGELFF
TGTGCCAGCAGTCGCAACTTGAACACCGGGGAGCTGTTTTTT
>TRBV13|few|TRBD2|TRBJ2-2
CARSILGTSVGELFF
TGTGCCAGGAGCATCCTAGGGACTAGCGTCGGGGAGCTGTTCTTT
>TRBV29-1|-|-|TRBJ1-5
CSVSLGTADRPQHF
TGCAGCGTTTCACTCGGGACTGCGGATCGGCCCCAGCATTTT
>TRBV7-9|-|-|TRBJ2-6
CTSSFRLDSGANILTF
TGTACCAGCAGCTTTCGTTTGGACTCTGGGGCCAACATCCTGACTTTC
>TRBV30|many|-|TRBJ2-3
CAWRGLGSTDTQYF
TGTGCCTGGAGGGGGTTGGGGAGTACAGATACGCAGTATTTT
>TRBV5-1|many|-|TRBJ2-7
CASSLEPSAGGEQYF
TGCGCCAGCAGCTTGGAACCATCGGCCGGCGGCGAGCAGTACTTC
>TRBV6-5|once|-|TRBJ1-5
CVNSPRDASQPQHF
TGTGTCAACAGTCCCCGGGACGCTTCTCAGCCCCAGCATTTT
>TRBV6-2/TRBV6-3|-|TRBD1|TRBJ2-7
CASSDRVYEQHF
TGTGCCAGCAGTGACAGGGTCTATGAGCAGCACTTC
>TRBV6-5|-|-|TRBJ2-1
CASRTDGAQADEQFF
TGTGCCAGCAGGACGGACGGGGCGCAGGCGGATGAGCAGTTCTTC
>TRBV4-2|-|TRBD2|TRBJ2-5
CASSPWSGGPDQETQCF
TGTGCCAGCAGCCCCTGGTCGGGGGGGCCAGACCAAGAGACCCAATGCTTC
>TRBV28|many|TRBD1|TRBJ2-7
CASSPGTGGYEQYF
TGTGCCAGCAGCCCCGGGACAGGGGGCTACGAGCAGTACTTC
>TRBV28|many|-|TRBJ2-3
CASWRASTDTQYF
TGTGCCAGCTGGAGGGCCAGCACAGATACGCAGTATTTT
>TRBV29-1|-|TRBD1|TRBJ1-2
CSVATLSDRGTNGYTF
TGCAGCGTCGCAACCCTATCCGACAGGGGGACGAATGGCTACACCTTC
>TRBV12-3/TRBV12-4|-|-|TRBJ2-1
CASSLPGLYNEEFF
TGTGCCAGCAGTTTACCCGGTCTCTACAATGAGGAGTTCTTC
>TRBV4-1|medium-sized|-|TRBJ2-5
CASSREEDSQETQYF
TGCGCCAGCAGCCGAGAAGAGGACAGCCAAGAGACCCAGTACTTC
>TRBV6-1|-|-|TRBJ2-3
CASSDRGRNIDTQYF
TGTGCCAGCAGTGACAGGGGCCGTAACATAGATACGCAGTATTTT
>TRBV2|-|-|TRBJ2-5
CASRENSEETQYF
TGTGCCAGCAGAGAAAATAGCGAAGAGACCCAGTACTTC
>TRBV12-3/TRBV12-4|-|TRBD1|TRBJ2-5
CASSLVQGEIQYF
TGTGCCAGCAGTTTGGTGCAGGGGGAGATCCAGTACTTC
>TRBV4-2|many|-|TRBJ2-3
CASSQDFWQGSTDTQYF
TGTGCCAGCAGCCAAGATTTTTGGCAGGGAAGCACAGATACGCAGTATTTT
>TRBV11-2|-|-|TRBJ2-2
CASRLVALTGTGELFF
TGTGCCAGCAGATTAGTGGCGCTAACGGGAACCGGGGAGCTGTTTTTC
>TRBV10-3|many|TRBD2|TRBJ2-5
CAISGTSGGKSLETQYF
TGTGCCATCAGCGGGACTAGCGGAGGGAAAAGTCTAGAGACCCAGTACTTC
>TRBV4-2|-|-|TRBJ1-4
CASSQVGPRIEKLFF
TGTGCTAGCAGCCAAGTGGGACCGCGGATTGAAAAACTGTTTTTT
>TRBV21-1|many|-|TRBJ1-2
CASSKATGEAYGYTF
TGTGCCAGCAGCAAAGCGACAGGGGAGGCCTATGGCTACACCTTC
>TRBV11-1|-|-|TRBJ2-1
CASSLGPGLPTHELFF
TGTGCCAGCAGCTTAGGCCCGGGACTTCCTACGCATGAGTTGTTCTTC
>TRBV4-1|medium-sized|TRBD2|TRBJ2-7
CASSRSFGGVDEQYF
TGCGCCAGCAGCCGGTCGTTCGGGGGGGTTGACGAGCAGTACTTC
>TRBV11-2|-|-|TRBJ2-3
CASSERDMRTDTQYF
TGTGCCAGCAGTGAACGGGACATGCGCACAGATACGCAGTATTTT